A selection of T cell receptor beta chains follows, all from one sample in a study of neurological immune-mediated disorders. TCRdb recomputed calls from the 5' RACE reads with MiXCR, one row per CDR3 protein. The repertoire includes around 60,000 distinct CDR3 sequences, 3% to 3.5% of them detected once, and approximately 6.6% sits in the top ten. The sequenced sample consisted of PBMCs. These receptors all come from an older woman with multiple sclerosis. Both conserved end residues are part of each CDR3. D genes are given only for firm matches. Clone sizes are given selectively: once, few, many, or a class where the clone is expanded.

J | V | size | D | length | DNA | CDR3
TRBJ2-2 | TRBV27 | many | NA | 15 | TGTGCCAGCAGTGAACGGAGGTTCCTGACCGGGGAGCTGTTTTTT | CASSERRFLTGELFF
TRBJ2-7 | TRBV5-1 | many | NA | 12 | TGCGCCAGCAGCTTGGCAGGAGGGGGGCAGTACTTC | CASSLAGGGQYF
TRBJ1-1 | TRBV29-1 | many | NA | 13 | TGCAGCGTTTACAGGGACCTGAACACTGAAGCTTTCTTT | CSVYRDLNTEAFF
TRBJ1-5 | TRBV3-1 | many | TRBD1 | 15 | TGTGCCAGCAGCCCGGGGACAGGGGCCAATCAGCCCCAGCATTTT | CASSPGTGANQPQHF
TRBJ1-5 | TRBV12-3/TRBV12-4 | many | NA | 14 | TGTGCCAGCAGCTTGGCCTCAAGCAATCAGCCCCAGCATTTT | CASSLASSNQPQHF
TRBJ1-5 | TRBV27 | NA | NA | 13 | TGTGCCAGCGCGGGGTTGGGGAATCAGCCCCAGCATTTT | CASAGLGNQPQHF
TRBJ2-1 | TRBV18 | NA | TRBD1 | 16 | TGTGCCAGCTCACCATGGGGGACAGGGATCTACAATGAGCAGTTCTTC | CASSPWGTGIYNEQFF
TRBJ2-1 | TRBV5-1 | many | NA | 16 | TGCGCCAGCAGCTTGATGATGGTACATGTCGACAATGAGCAGTTCTTC | CASSLMMVHVDNEQFF
TRBJ2-1 | TRBV5-1 | NA | NA | 15 | TGCGCCAGCAGCTTGGAGTCCGGGAGCTACAATGAGCAGTTCTTC | CASSLESGSYNEQFF
TRBJ2-1 | TRBV15 | many | NA | 14 | TGTGCCACCAGCAGAGATCTGGGAGGTTTAGTGCAGTTCTTC | CATSRDLGGLVQFF
TRBJ1-1 | TRBV6-4 | many | TRBD1 | 14 | TGTGCCAGCAGCACCGGGACAGAGAACACTGAAGCTTTCTTT | CASSTGTENTEAFF
TRBJ1-2 | TRBV20-1 | many | NA | 16 | TGCAGTGCTAGGAGGGGACCCCGGGGGGTTAACTATGGCTACACCTTC | CSARRGPRGVNYGYTF
TRBJ2-2 | TRBV9 | many | TRBD1 | 16 | TGTGCCAGCAGCGCCCCCGGGACAGTCAGTACCGGGGAGCTGTTTTTT | CASSAPGTVSTGELFF
TRBJ2-5 | TRBV20-1 | many | NA | 14 | TGCAGCCCTCGCGGCCTTTCGTACCAAGAGACCCAGTACTTC | CSPRGLSYQETQYF
TRBJ2-3 | TRBV20-1 | many | TRBD2 | 14 | TGCAGTGCTAGAGATTTCGGGGGGTCAGATACGCAGTATTTT | CSARDFGGSDTQYF
TRBJ1-2 | TRBV3-1 | few | NA | 15 | TGTGCCAGCGGAGACGAGGCGCGAAGAAGAAATGGCTACACCTTC | CASGDEARRRNGYTF
TRBJ2-3 | TRBV20-1 | many | TRBD2 | 17 | TGCAGTGCTAGGGGACTAGCGGGGGGACCTAGCACAGATACGCAGTATTTT | CSARGLAGGPSTDTQYF
TRBJ1-1 | TRBV5-6 | few | TRBD1 | 15 | TGTGCCAGCAGCTCAAGACAGGGGGTTATCACTGAAGCTTTCTTT | CASSSRQGVITEAFF
TRBJ2-7 | TRBV7-8 | many | TRBD1 | 16 | TGTGCCAGCAGCTTAGACGGGACAGGGGGCGACTACGAGCAGTACTTC | CASSLDGTGGDYEQYF
TRBJ2-2 | TRBV4-2 | many | NA | 15 | TGTGCCAGCAGCAGTAACGCCGGGAGCACCGGGGAGCTGTTTTTT | CASSSNAGSTGELFF
TRBJ2-7 | TRBV20-1 | many | TRBD2 | 18 | TGCAGTGCCACCCGAGACTGGGCTAGCGGGACCCTGGGCTACGAGCAGTACTTC | CSATRDWASGTLGYEQYF
TRBJ2-1 | TRBV5-4 | NA | NA | 14 | TGTGCCAGCAGCTTGGATACTAGGAGTGATGAGCAGTTCTTC | CASSLDTRSDEQFF
TRBJ1-1 | TRBV5-1 | many | NA | 17 | TGCGCCAGCAGCTTGAACTTCCAGGGGCTCTATGCCACTGAAGCTTTCTTT | CASSLNFQGLYATEAFF
TRBJ1-1 | TRBV7-2 | many | NA | 12 | TGTGCCAGCAGTCCGATGAACACTGAAGCTTTCTTT | CASSPMNTEAFF
TRBJ2-5 | TRBV29-1 | many | NA | 12 | TGCAGCGTCAGGGGCGCGGGAGAGACCCAGTACTTC | CSVRGAGETQYF
TRBJ1-5 | TRBV3-1 | many | TRBD1 | 15 | TGTGCCAGCAGCCAAACAGGGGCACCTAATCAGCCCCAGCATTTT | CASSQTGAPNQPQHF
TRBJ2-5 | TRBV10-3 | NA | TRBD2 | 13 | TGTGCCATCGGCGAAAGCGGGGGGGAGACCCAGTACTTC | CAIGESGGETQYF
TRBJ2-7 | TRBV7-9 | many | NA | 13 | TGTGCCAGCAGCCGGTCCTCAGGGGGGGAGCAGTACTTC | CASSRSSGGEQYF